This T cell receptor beta chain was sequenced in a study of T cells in Graves' hyperthyroidism and ophthalmopathy. The V and J ends lost 4 bases and 5 bases, in that order; junction bases with no gene match: 3. Germline CDR1 and CDR2: MDHEN and SYDVKM. The CDR3 consists of 13 residues. TCR beta CDR3 regions were amplified from RNA. The HTBI set primed first-round TCR CDR3 RT-PCR. TCRdb independently ran MiXCR on the multiplex PCR reads; one entry per CDR3 protein. The sample lists 90,000 to 120,000 distinct CDR3 sequences, around a sixth occurring once. This clonotype was recorded at least ten times. The clonotype comes from a woman aged 45-65 years with Graves' hyperthyroidism. The chain combines TRBV28 with TRBJ1-1; 8 bases agree with TRBD1. The specimen was blood. The CDR3 nucleotides are TGTGCCAGCAGTTACAGGGGGGGTACTGAAGCTTTCTTT. This sequence encodes CASSYRGGTEAFF.